This T cell receptor beta chain was retrieved from a study of beta chain features in type 1 diabetes. Sequenced material consisted of expressed TCRB transcripts (all of the isolated RNA was reverse transcribed). Generated by immunoSEQ multiplex PCR, the TCRdb table keeps only in-frame clones and is missing some. The sample has some 16,000 clones; 76% are singletons. This clone turned up a few times. The target antigen is unknown. Points from the study as a whole: Shorter TCRB CDR3s, moderately but significantly so, marked every one of the four CD4+ subsets in Type 1 diabetes patients.

The length of the CDR3 is 13 residues. The ends were cut back, 5 bases at V and 4 bases at J, with 9 bases in the middle. From germline, CDR1 is SGHDN and CDR2 FVKESK. The receptor comes from a young woman with type 1 diabetes. The genes are TRBV14 and TRBJ2-1; TRBD2 might be the D (6 bases). The specimen sequenced was stem cell memory CD4+ T cells from blood. CDR3 sequence: CASSWDWYNEQFF. DNA for the CDR3: TGTGCCAGCAGCTGGGACTGGTACAATGAGCAGTTCTTC.